The next 26 T cell receptor beta chains were all read from a single sample in a study of graft-versus-host responses after intestinal transplantation. Sequenced by immunoSEQ multiplex PCR; TCRdb stores in-frame clones only, minus some. The table lists approximately 82,000 clones, 91% of them singletons. No cognate antigen is known for these TCRs. Sequences were derived from unstimulated CD4+ T cells sorted from spleen or lymph node cells, sampled before intestinal transplant. These TCRs come from a human donor who received an intestinal transplant.

The chain links TRBV15 to TRBJ1-1; the match to TRBD1 covers 7 bases. In germline, CDR1 is LNHNV, CDR2 YYDKDF (reference sequence). Losses at the gene ends were 1 base for V and 1 base for J; bases not matched to a gene: 6. The CDR3 contains 16 residues. The CDR3 is CATSRGGRGTNTEAFF. The CDR3 DNA is TGTGCCACCAGCAGAGGTGGCAGGGGGACGAACACTGAAGCTTTCTTT.

The CDR3 sequence is CASSWSSGGFGDEQFF. CDR3 nucleotide sequence: TGTGCCAGCAGTTGGTCTAGCGGGGGGTTCGGGGATGAGCAGTTCTTC. The chain carries TRBV27 and TRBJ2-1; the match to TRBD2 covers 11 bases. This CDR3 spans 16 amino acids. Unmatched junction bases numbered 10, after V lost 4 bases and J lost 8 bases. In germline, CDR1 is MNHEY, CDR2 SMNVEV (reference sequence).

The chain recombines TRBV29-1 with TRBJ1-2; a possible D gene is TRBD1 (5 bases). This CDR3 region has 13 residues. Trimming took off 6 bases at V and 2 bases at J, with 13 bases between the two ends. CDR1 SQVTM and CDR2 ANQGSEA come from the germline V gene. CDR3 in DNA: TGCAGCGTCCCCGGGGGACCAAACTATGGCTACACCTTC. Its protein is CSVPGGPNYGYTF.

This clone has only one observation. DNA for the CDR3: TGTGCCAGCTCACCACCGGGGACAGGGCCTAATTCACCCCTCCACTTT. Translated: CASSPPGTGPNSPLHF. The chain links TRBV18 to TRBJ1-6; 9 nucleotides line up with TRBD1. Unmatched junction bases numbered 3, after V lost 0 bases and J lost 6 bases. CDR3 length equals 16 residues. CDR1 and CDR2 (germline): KGHSH, LQKENI.

This clone is a singleton in its sample. The DNA for the CDR3 is TGCGCCAGCAGCCAAGAACAGGGCCAGCCCCAGCATTTT. Translated, it gives CASSQEQGQPQHF. J is TRBJ1-5 and V is TRBV4-3, with D possibly being TRBD1 (6 bases). Germline lookup yields CDR1 LGHNA and CDR2 YSLEER. Deletions cut 0 bases from V and 7 bases from J, with 7 bases between. The CDR3 extends over 13 amino acids.

The V gene is TRBV21-1, the J gene TRBJ1-1; no DNA check was done on the table's D call, TRBD1. TRBV21-1 is flagged as a pseudogene. This CDR3 contains 12 residues. CDR3 DNA sequence: TGTGCCAGCATTAGACAGGGTACTGAAGCTTTCTTT. Amino acid sequence: CASIRQGTEAFF.

The chain links TRBV5-4 to TRBJ2-7, with 7 positions matching TRBD2. CDR3 length equals 15 residues. V shed 4 bases, J shed 0 bases, and the junction held 7 bases outside the gene matches. CDR1 and CDR2 from the germline V gene are SGHNT and YYREEE (reference sequence). Written as DNA, the CDR3 is TGTGCCAGCAGCCGCGGGGGAGATAGCTCCTACGAGCAGTACTTC. Translation gives CASSRGGDSSYEQYF.

The rearrangement joins TRBV5-6 to TRBJ2-6; possibly TRBD1 for D (6 bases). V lost 1 base to trimming and J lost 2 bases, with 13 bases between them. The CDR3 spans 17 residues. From germline, CDR1 is SGHDT and CDR2 YYEEEE. The CDR3 nucleotides read TGTGCCAGCAGCTTGTGGGCAGGGGCTACTGGGGCCAACGTCCTGACTTTC. This sequence encodes CASSLWAGATGANVLTF.

The rearrangement uses TRBV7-8 and TRBJ2-7, with 7 bases fitting TRBD2. The V gene's germline CDR1 is SGHVS and CDR2 FQNEAQ. V lost 1 base, J lost 0 bases, and 6 bases stayed unmatched. The CDR3 has 16 residues. For the CDR3, the DNA is TGTGCCAGCAGCTTAGATGGGACTACGAGCTCCTACGAGCAGTACTTC. This sequence encodes CASSLDGTTSSYEQYF.

The V gene is TRBV7-8, the J gene TRBJ2-7, with TRBD1 identical over 7 bases. J gave up 0 bases and V 3 bases, and 11 bases lay outside the gene matches. Looked up from germline, CDR1 is SGHVS and CDR2 is FQNEAQ. This CDR3 spans 17 amino acids. The CDR3 protein is CASSLNIQGITSYEQYF. CDR3 nucleotide sequence: TGTGCCAGCAGCTTGAACATACAGGGGATTACCTCCTACGAGCAGTACTTC.

The gene calls are TRBV5-4 and TRBJ1-1; maybe TRBD1 (5 bases). The germline V gene has CDR1 SGHNT and CDR2 YYREEE (reference sequence). With 6 bases removed from V and 5 bases from J, the gap between germline ends came to 17 bases. The CDR3 length is 14 residues. The CDR3: CASISSGDRTEAFF. CDR3 coding DNA: TGTGCCAGCATTTCCTCGGGGGATCGAACTGAAGCTTTCTTT.

DNA of the CDR3: TGTGCCAGCAGCTTGGGCGGCGGGGTATACAATGAGCAGTTCTTC. Its protein product is CASSLGGGVYNEQFF. The rearrangement joins TRBV5-4 to TRBJ2-1; D is perhaps TRBD2 (6 bases). V dropped 0 bases and J dropped 4 bases, with 11 bases sitting between them. This CDR3 region has 15 residues. Germline CDR1 is SGHNT and CDR2 is YYREEE (reference sequence).

This sequence joins TRBV10-2 and TRBJ1-2, with 10 bases fitting TRBD1. This CDR3 region has 13 residues. Germline V lookup: CDR1 WSHSY, CDR2 SAAADI. V gave up 8 bases and J gave up 7 bases; unmatched junction bases: 7. CDR3 sequence reads: CASSPGQGFGYTF. CDR3 bases: TGCGCCAGCTCCCCGGGACAGGGGTTTGGCTACACCTTC.

This clone was counted a few times. CDR3: CASSLARQGYSPLHF. In DNA form, the CDR3 reads TGTGCCAGCAGCTTGGCCCGGCAGGGATATTCACCCCTCCACTTT. The genes are TRBV5-6 and TRBJ1-6, with a tentative D call TRBD1 (5 bases). This CDR3 contains 15 residues. Trimming stripped 0 bases from V and 8 bases from J, with 12 bases between. Germline lookup yields CDR1 SGHDT and CDR2 YYEEEE.

The V gene is TRBV15, the J gene TRBJ2-7, with 8 positions matching TRBD1. This CDR3 has 14 amino acids. Unmatched junction bases numbered 1, after V lost 3 bases and J lost 0 bases. Germline lookup yields CDR1 LNHNV and CDR2 YYDKDF (reference sequence). CDR3 in DNA: TGTGCCACCAGCAGGGACAGGGCCTCCTACGAGCAGTACTTC. Translating gives CATSRDRASYEQYF.

V and J are TRBV5-4 and TRBJ2-7; 8 positions match TRBD1. The germline CDR1 and CDR2 sequences are SGHNT and YYREEE (reference sequence). The CDR3 runs 16 residues. Trimming at V came to 0 bases and at J to 1 base, leaving 6 bases not matched to a gene. The CDR3 coding sequence is TGTGCCAGCAGCTTGGCACGGGACAGGCGTTCCTACGAGCAGTACTTC. It is translated as CASSLARDRRSYEQYF. Based on the CDR3 plus reference TRBV5-4 and TRBJ2-7, the full variable domain is ETGVTQSPTHLIKTRGQQVTLRCSSQSGHNTVSWYQQALGQGPQFIFQYYREEENGRGNFPPRFSGLQFPNYSSELNVNALELDDSALYLCASSLARDRRSYEQYFGPGTRLTVT.

The chain is built from TRBV19 and TRBJ2-1; D remains unclear. The germline V and J ends were trimmed by 5 bases and 12 bases, with 17 bases remaining between them. Germline lookup yields CDR1 LNHDA and CDR2 SQIVND (reference sequence). This CDR3 region has 13 residues. The CDR3 is CASSPRSVSGQFF. CDR3 DNA sequence: TGTGCCAGTAGTCCCCGTTCGGTATCGGGGCAGTTCTTC.

This chain links TRBV6-5 with TRBJ2-4, with D unresolved. The length of the CDR3 is 15 residues. Deletions cut 1 base from V and 0 bases from J, with 7 bases between. CDR1 and CDR2 from the germline V gene are MNHEY and SVGAGI. The CDR3 protein is CASSYLSLAKNIQYF. The CDR3 coding sequence is TGTGCCAGCAGTTACTTGAGCCTAGCCAAAAACATTCAGTACTTC.

J is TRBJ1-4 and V is TRBV5-6, with TRBD1 identical over 8 bases. V dropped 1 base and J dropped 11; count of bases not matched to a gene: 7. There are 14 residues in the CDR3. Germline V gene data show CDR1 as SGHDT and CDR2 as YYEEEE. This CDR3 reads CASSLLSGGGKLFF. The CDR3 DNA follows: TGTGCCAGCAGCTTGCTGTCAGGGGGCGGGAAACTGTTTTTT.

V and J are TRBV9 and TRBJ1-4, with TRBD1 matching over 8 bases. The V gene end was trimmed by 0 bases and the J gene end by 0 bases; junction bases not matched to a gene: 4. The CDR3 sequence is 17 residues long. In germline, CDR1 is SGDLS, CDR2 YYNGEE. The CDR3 DNA reads as TGTGCCAGCAGCGTAGGACAGGGGCGAACAACTAATGAAAAACTGTTTTTT. Protein product: CASSVGQGRTTNEKLFF.

The chain has TRBV12-2 and TRBJ2-3; the table's D call of TRBD1 was not tested on the DNA. TRBV12-2 is classified as a pseudogene. The CDR3 length is 17 residues. The CDR3 sequence is CASRLAPGTGERDTQYF. The CDR3 nucleotides are TGTGCAAGTCGCTTAGCCCCCGGGACAGGGGAGAGAGATACGCAGTATTTT.

The rearrangement joins TRBV5-4 to TRBJ2-2, with TRBD2 identical over 8 bases. Germline CDR1 SGHNT, CDR2 YYREEE (reference sequence). Trimming at V came to 6 bases and at J to 7 bases, leaving 14 bases not matched to a gene. The CDR3 has 16 residues. In DNA, the CDR3 is TGTGCCAGCAACATACTAGCGGTGCTCAGTAGCGGGGAGCTGTTTTTT. Translating it yields CASNILAVLSSGELFF.

The chain recombines TRBV4-3 with TRBJ1-1; 8 nucleotides line up with TRBD1. The V segment lost 1 base and the J segment 4 bases; nucleotides outside the gene matches: 5. The CDR3 contains 15 residues. Germline V gene lookup returns CDR1 LGHNA and CDR2 YSLEER. CDR3 loop: CASSQGFDRGTEAFF. The CDR3 DNA follows: TGCGCCAGCAGCCAAGGGTTCGACAGGGGCACTGAAGCTTTCTTT.

This sequence joins TRBV27 and TRBJ1-2; 9 bases match TRBD1. This CDR3 has 15 amino acids. Trimming at V came to 5 bases and at J to 4 bases, leaving 8 bases not matched to a gene. Looked up from germline, CDR1 is MNHEY and CDR2 is SMNVEV (reference sequence). CDR3 nucleotides: TGTGCCAGCAGTCCACCGGACAGGGGCCTCTATGGCTACACCTTC. This codes for CASSPPDRGLYGYTF.

The chain carries TRBV4-3 and TRBJ1-1, with D unresolved. The ends were cut back, 1 base at V and 5 bases at J, with 11 bases in the middle. Germline CDR1 LGHNA, CDR2 YSLEER. The CDR3 loop spans 14 amino acids. The CDR3 protein is CASSQVRGWTEAFF. DNA of the CDR3: TGCGCCAGCAGCCAAGTTCGGGGATGGACTGAAGCTTTCTTT.

The V and J genes are TRBV6-5 and TRBJ1-6, with TRBD1 identical over 7 bases. This CDR3 has 15 residues. Germline V lookup: CDR1 MNHEY, CDR2 SVGAGI. V lost 7 bases to trimming and J lost 3 bases; unmatched junction nucleotides: 6. Here the CDR3 reads CASMNRGLYNSPLHF. In nucleotides, the CDR3 is TGTGCCAGCATGAACAGGGGCCTCTATAATTCACCCCTCCACTTT.